This is a list of T cell receptor beta chains from one sample in a study of control samples from healthy donors and cancer patients. Assay used: immunoSEQ multiplex PCR; TCRdb lists only in-frame clones, some missing. The top ten clones hold over 4% of a sample with some 150,000 clones, around 90% of them seen once. The sequenced material came from blood. The receptors derive from a man under 40 in good health. Both conserved end residues are part of each CDR3. D genes are given only for firm matches. The size of a clone is reported for some rows only, either as once, few or many, or as a class for expanded clones.

d_call: TRBD1; clone_size: .; v_call: TRBV5-4; j_call: TRBJ1-2; cdr3_nt: TGTGCCAGCAGCGAGAAACAGGGGCCGCTGGCCTTTGGCTATGGCTACACCTTC; cdr3_aa: CASSEKQGPLAFGYGYTF
d_call: .; clone_size: .; v_call: TRBV20-1; j_call: TRBJ1-1; cdr3_nt: TGCAGTGCTAGTACCCAAGGACCAGCTTTCTTT; cdr3_aa: CSASTQGPAFF
d_call: .; clone_size: .; v_call: TRBV2; j_call: TRBJ1-1; cdr3_nt: TGTGCCAGCAGTGAAACGCAGGGTCGGGGTGAAGCTTTCTTT; cdr3_aa: CASSETQGRGEAFF
d_call: TRBD1; clone_size: .; v_call: TRBV14; j_call: TRBJ2-3; cdr3_nt: TGTGCCAGCAGCCTACAGGGGGTGCCCACAGATACGCAGTATTTT; cdr3_aa: CASSLQGVPTDTQYF
d_call: TRBD1; clone_size: few; v_call: TRBV7-9; j_call: TRBJ2-7; cdr3_nt: TGTGCCAGCAGCTTAGGGGGACAGGGGCGCTACGAGCAGTACTTC; cdr3_aa: CASSLGGQGRYEQYF
d_call: .; clone_size: .; v_call: TRBV7-9; j_call: TRBJ2-5; cdr3_nt: TGTGCCAGCAGCTGGAGTCTCGGGGGAGAGACCCAGTACTTC; cdr3_aa: CASSWSLGGETQYF
d_call: .; clone_size: .; v_call: TRBV9; j_call: TRBJ2-3; cdr3_nt: TGTGCCAGCAGCGCCCAACTGGGGTCGTTCACAGATACGCAGTATTTT; cdr3_aa: CASSAQLGSFTDTQYF
d_call: TRBD1; clone_size: .; v_call: TRBV14; j_call: TRBJ1-2; cdr3_nt: TGTGCCAGCAGCCCGACAGGGGGCCCTAGGTATGGCTACACCTTC; cdr3_aa: CASSPTGGPRYGYTF
d_call: TRBD2; clone_size: .; v_call: TRBV27; j_call: TRBJ2-1; cdr3_nt: TGTGCCAGCAGTCCCAAGGGACTAGCGGGAAATGAGCAGTTCTTC; cdr3_aa: CASSPKGLAGNEQFF
d_call: .; clone_size: .; v_call: TRBV11-3; j_call: TRBJ2-3; cdr3_nt: TGTGCCAGCAGCTTACAACTGGGAGTGGGCACAGATACGCAGTATTTT; cdr3_aa: CASSLQLGVGTDTQYF
d_call: .; clone_size: .; v_call: TRBV11-2; j_call: TRBJ2-2; cdr3_nt: TGTGCCAGCAGCTTAGTAGAGCTGAACACCGGGGAGCTGTTTTTT; cdr3_aa: CASSLVELNTGELFF
d_call: .; clone_size: .; v_call: TRBV7-2; j_call: TRBJ2-7; cdr3_nt: TGTGCCAGCAGCTTGTCCGGAACCGAGCAGTACTTC; cdr3_aa: CASSLSGTEQYF
d_call: .; clone_size: .; v_call: TRBV24-1; j_call: TRBJ1-1; cdr3_nt: TGTGCCCCGCGGCCAACTGAGAGGAGGAACACTGAAGCTTTCTTT; cdr3_aa: CAPRPTERRNTEAFF
d_call: .; clone_size: .; v_call: TRBV2; j_call: TRBJ2-5; cdr3_nt: TGTGCCAGCAGTGAAGCGGATCGGGCGCAGGACCAAGAGACCCAGTACTTC; cdr3_aa: CASSEADRAQDQETQYF
d_call: TRBD2; clone_size: once; v_call: TRBV12-5; j_call: TRBJ2-3; cdr3_nt: TGTGCTAGTGGTTCCTCAAGCGGGGGGGCAGATACGCAGTATTTT; cdr3_aa: CASGSSSGGADTQYF
d_call: .; clone_size: .; v_call: TRBV14; j_call: TRBJ2-3; cdr3_nt: TGTGCCAGCAGCCAAGCCGTTGCAGATACGCAGTATTTT; cdr3_aa: CASSQAVADTQYF